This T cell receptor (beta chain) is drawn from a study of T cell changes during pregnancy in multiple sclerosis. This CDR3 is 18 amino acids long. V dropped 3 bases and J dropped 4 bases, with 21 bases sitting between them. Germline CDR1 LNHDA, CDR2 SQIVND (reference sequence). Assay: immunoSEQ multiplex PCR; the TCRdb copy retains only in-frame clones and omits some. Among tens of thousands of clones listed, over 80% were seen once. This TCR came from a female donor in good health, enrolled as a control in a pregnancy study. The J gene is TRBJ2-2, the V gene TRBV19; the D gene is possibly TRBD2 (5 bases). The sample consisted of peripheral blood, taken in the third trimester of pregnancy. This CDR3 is CASSIPPWERRGTGELFF. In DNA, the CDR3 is TGTGCCAGTAGTATCCCCCCATGGGAGCGTCGAGGCACCGGGGAGCTGTTTTTT. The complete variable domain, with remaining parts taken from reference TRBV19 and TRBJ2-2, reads DGGITQSPKYLFRKEGQNVTLSCEQNLNHDAMYWYRQDPGQGLRLIYYSQIVNDFQKGDIAEGYSVSREKKESFPLTVTSAQKNPTAFYLCASSIPPWERRGTGELFFGEGSRLTVL.